Below, 27 T cell receptor beta chains from the same sample are listed, as sequenced in a study of PD-L1 blockade in urothelial cancer. Time point in this sample: peripheral blood 6 weeks after treatment start. Some clones are missing from TCRdb's copy, which holds only in-frame ones; the method was immunoSEQ multiplex PCR. The table lists over 100,000 clones, 91% of them singletons, with less than 5% in the top ten. Specimen: PBMCs, collected around atezolizumab (anti-PD-L1) treatment. The receptor set was obtained from a man in his 60s with urothelial cancer.

As to this clone: The same CDR3 arises from other DNA sequences in this sample as well. The chain links TRBV11-3 to TRBJ2-5; the D is unclear. Germline V lookup: CDR1 SGHNT, CDR2 YENEEA. V lost 0 bases and J lost 5, with 4 bases in between. The CDR3 consists of 12 residues. The DNA for the CDR3 is TGTGCCAGCAGCTTAGATCGTGAGACCCAGTACTTC. Amino acids: CASSLDRETQYF.

The chain has TRBV9 and TRBJ1-1; unclear D gene. Trimming took 3 bases from V and 6 from J, leaving 18 bases between them. Germline CDR1 is SGDLS and CDR2 is YYNGEE. The CDR3 extends over 15 amino acids. CDR3 sequence: CASSETGELFSEAFF. Here the CDR3 DNA reads TGTGCCAGCAGCGAAACCGGAGAACTGTTCTCTGAAGCTTTCTTT.

The V call is TRBV5-4, the J call TRBJ2-5, with D possibly being TRBD1 (5 bases). Looked up from germline, CDR1 is SGHNT and CDR2 is YYREEE (reference sequence). V was clipped by 1 base and J by 2 bases, with 12 bases between them. There are 15 residues in the CDR3. The CDR3 sequence: CASSLIVTGQETQYF. CDR3 nucleotide sequence: TGTGCCAGCAGCTTGATCGTTACAGGTCAAGAGACCCAGTACTTC. Drawing the rest from reference TRBV5-4 and TRBJ2-5, the complete variable domain is ETGVTQSPTHLIKTRGQQVTLRCSSQSGHNTVSWYQQALGQGPQFIFQYYREEENGRGNFPPRFSGLQFPNYSSELNVNALELDDSALYLCASSLIVTGQETQYFGPGTRLLVL.

This clone was seen only once. The gene calls are TRBV4-1 and TRBJ2-1, with TRBD2 matching over 8 bases. The junction had 2 bases not matched to a gene; V was cut back by 4 bases and J by 0 bases. The CDR3 consists of 15 residues. Germline CDR1 MGHRA, CDR2 YSYEKL. CDR3 residues: CASSRSGSSYNEQFF. In DNA, the CDR3 is TGCGCCAGCAGCCGCAGCGGGAGCTCCTACAATGAGCAGTTCTTC.

The chain recombines TRBV9 with TRBJ1-5; weak D call: TRBD1 (6 bases). CDR1 and CDR2 from the germline V gene are SGDLS and YYNGEE. This CDR3 spans 15 amino acids. Trimming removed 4 bases from V and 5 bases from J, with 16 bases in between. The CDR3 protein is CASSLRGQPHQPQHF. CDR3 nucleotides: TGTGCCAGCAGCTTGAGAGGACAGCCCCATCAGCCCCAGCATTTT.

The CDR3 nucleotides read TGCGCCAGCAGCTTGGGGGAGCCACAAGAGACCCAGTACTTC. Translation gives CASSLGEPQETQYF. The chain couples TRBV5-1 to TRBJ2-5; TRBD2 is a possible D gene (5 bases). Germline V gene sequence: CDR1 SGHRS, CDR2 YFSETQ. CDR3 length: 14 amino acids. Trimming took 0 bases from V and 2 from J, leaving 8 bases between them. Filled out from reference TRBV5-1 and TRBJ2-5, the complete variable domain reads KAGVTQTPRYLIKTRGQQVTLSCSPISGHRSVSWYQQTPGQGLQFLFEYFSETQRNKGNFPGRFSGRQFSNSRSEMNVSTLELGDSALYLCASSLGEPQETQYFGPGTRLLVL.

The CDR3 spells CASTLRDRAVQNEQFF. In nucleotides, the CDR3 is TGTGCCAGCACCCTCAGAGACAGGGCTGTACAGAATGAGCAGTTCTTC. The chain combines TRBV9 with TRBJ2-1, with 7 bases matching TRBD1. Germline-derived CDR1 and CDR2 are SGDLS and YYNGEE. The CDR3 has 16 amino acids. The ends lost 6 bases at V and 7 bases at J; junction bases unmatched: 16.

J is TRBJ1-5 and V is TRBV14; 11 bases agree with TRBD1. Trimming cost V 0 bases and J 4 bases; bases outside gene matches: 14. The CDR3 is 20 amino acids. CDR1 and CDR2 from the germline V gene are SGHDN and FVKESK. CDR3 sequence (DNA): TGTGCCAGCAGCCAAGAAAAGGTCGACAGGGACAGGGGGGGTAATCAGCCCCAGCATTTT. Residues: CASSQEKVDRDRGGNQPQHF.

The chain combines TRBV28 with TRBJ1-4; D is perhaps TRBD1 (5 bases). This CDR3 is built from 18 residues. V lost 5 bases to trimming and J lost 4 bases, with 23 bases between them. Germline lookup yields CDR1 MDHEN and CDR2 SYDVKM. The CDR3 nucleotides are TGTGCCAGCAGTCCGGCCGGGCCGGGGGGAGCCAGTAATGAAAAACTGTTTTTT. Translated, it gives CASSPAGPGGASNEKLFF.

CDR3 protein: CASTPGSLNYGYTF. DNA of the CDR3: TGTGCCAGCACCCCGGGGAGCCTTAACTATGGCTACACCTTC. The rearrangement uses TRBV11-1 and TRBJ1-2, with D hard to call. The CDR3 is 14 amino acids. Trimming took 7 bases from V and 1 from J, leaving 13 bases between them. The germline V gene encodes CDR1 SGHAT and CDR2 FQDESV (reference sequence).

With respect to this clone: Mismatch with germline at one junction end may stem from a read error. The genes are TRBV7-7 and TRBJ2-5, with 16 bases identical to TRBD2. There are 16 residues in the CDR3. CDR1 SSHAT and CDR2 FNYEAQ come from the germline V gene (reference sequence). CDR3 nucleotides: TGTGCTAGCAGCTCGGGACTAGCGGGAGGGGAAGAGACCCAGTACTTC. Translating gives CASSSGLAGGEETQYF.

The chain uses TRBV5-4 and TRBJ1-2, with D unresolved. The CDR3 is 15 residues long. The germline CDR1 and CDR2 sequences are SGHNT and YYREEE (reference sequence). V gave up 3 bases and J gave up 8 bases, with 20 bases separating them. The CDR3 protein is CASSSPTLQSGGYTF. Here the CDR3 DNA reads TGTGCCAGCAGCTCACCGACCCTTCAATCCGGGGGCTACACCTTC.

The chain couples TRBV9 to TRBJ2-7, with 9 bases identical to TRBD1. V shed 3 bases, J shed 5 bases, and the junction held 9 bases outside the gene matches. CDR3 length: 15 residues. Germline V gene data show CDR1 as SGDLS and CDR2 as YYNGEE. The CDR3 DNA follows: TGTGCCAGCAGCGCGAATCCGGGACAGGGAAACGAGCAGTACTTC. It translates to CASSANPGQGNEQYF.

The rearrangement uses TRBV7-2 and TRBJ2-2; possible D gene TRBD1, 6 bases. Germline V gene data show CDR1 as SGHTA and CDR2 as FQGNSA. V was clipped by 4 bases and J by 7 bases, with 13 bases between them. This CDR3 region has 14 residues. The DNA of the CDR3 is TGTGCCAGCAGCTCCAATCAGGGGATCGGGGAGCTGTTTTTT. Encoded protein: CASSSNQGIGELFF.

J is TRBJ1-1 and V is TRBV30; weak D call: TRBD1 (6 bases). The CDR3 consists of 14 residues. The germline V gene encodes CDR1 GTSNPN and CDR2 SVGIG (reference sequence). V was pared by 0 bases and J by 3 bases, with 11 bases between. The CDR3: CAWSVTGRHTEAFF. The CDR3 DNA sequence: TGTGCCTGGAGTGTAACAGGGAGACACACTGAAGCTTTCTTT.

The chain links TRBV2 to TRBJ1-1, with 8 bases lining up with TRBD1. The CDR3 is 13 residues long. Looked up from germline, CDR1 is SNHLY and CDR2 is FYNNEI. The V and J ends lost 7 bases and 6 bases, in that order; junction bases with no gene match: 7. The CDR3 nucleotides are TGTGCCAGCATTCTCGGACAGGGCGCTGAAGCTTTCTTT. This encodes CASILGQGAEAFF.

This sequence joins TRBV19 and TRBJ1-6; 12 bases are shared with TRBD1. This CDR3 has 15 residues. Trimming took 3 bases from V and 8 from J; bases not matched to a gene: 2. Germline loops: CDR1 LNHDA, CDR2 SQIVND (reference sequence). CDR3 amino acids: CASSMGQGAYSPLHF. The CDR3 nucleotides are TGTGCCAGTAGTATGGGACAGGGGGCCTATTCACCCCTCCACTTT. Drawing the rest from reference TRBV19 and TRBJ1-6, the complete variable domain is DGGITQSPKYLFRKEGQNVTLSCEQNLNHDAMYWYRQDPGQGLRLIYYSQIVNDFQKGDIAEGYSVSREKKESFPLTVTSAQKNPTAFYLCASSMGQGAYSPLHFGNGTRLTVT.

V gene TRBV5-6 combines with J gene TRBJ2-5; tentatively, D is TRBD1 (5 bases). Germline CDR1 SGHDT, CDR2 YYEEEE. V lost 1 base, J lost 2 bases, and 6 bases lay in between. The CDR3 extends over 13 amino acids. CDR3 sequence reads: CASSLRGQETQYF. As DNA, the CDR3 is TGTGCCAGCAGCTTGAGGGGTCAAGAGACCCAGTACTTC. Variable domain in full (rest from reference TRBV5-6 and TRBJ2-5): DAGVTQSPTHLIKTRGQQVTLRCSPKSGHDTVSWYQQALGQGPQFIFQYYEEEERQRGNFPDRFSGHQFPNYSSELNVNALLLGDSALYLCASSLRGQETQYFGPGTRLLVL.

The rearrangement links TRBV7-2 to TRBJ1-2; 8 positions match TRBD1. Trimming removed 7 bases from V and 8 bases from J; junction bases left unmatched: 12. Germline lookup yields CDR1 SGHTA and CDR2 FQGNSA. This CDR3 has 14 residues. CDR3 region: CASTPNDRGRGYTF. CDR3 nucleotides: TGTGCCAGCACCCCCAACGACAGGGGCCGAGGCTACACCTTC.

The V gene is TRBV6-1, the J gene TRBJ2-7; 11 bases match TRBD1. This CDR3 spans 15 amino acids. The germline CDR1 and CDR2 sequences are MNHNS and SASEGT. Trimming took 4 bases from V and 3 from J; bases not matched to a gene: 5. In nucleotides, the CDR3 is TGTGCCAGCAGTGCCCGGACAGGGGGCGTCTACGAGCAGTACTTC. Its protein product is CASSARTGGVYEQYF.

The CDR3 DNA reads as TGTGCCAGCAGCCCCGGGACTAGCGGGAGGGGCGAGCAGTTCTTC. Protein product: CASSPGTSGRGEQFF. This chain joins TRBV11-1 and TRBJ2-1; 16 nucleotides align to TRBD2. V trimming: 5 bases; J trimming: 10 bases; junction bases outside the gene matches: 5. The CDR3 has 15 residues. Germline V CDR1 and CDR2: SGHAT, FQDESV (reference sequence).

The chain employs TRBV13 and TRBJ1-1; a possible D gene is TRBD1 (5 bases). Germline CDR1 PRHDT, CDR2 FYEKMQ (reference sequence). V was clipped by 4 bases and J by 3 bases, with 9 bases between them. CDR3 length: 13 residues. The CDR3 loop reads CASSSGGDTEAFF. The CDR3 region has the DNA TGTGCCAGCAGCTCGGGGGGGGACACTGAAGCTTTCTTT.

This clone was counted only a few times. The chain links TRBV10-3 to TRBJ1-2, with a tentative D call TRBD1 (6 bases). V lost 10 bases to trimming and J lost 6 bases, with 15 bases between them. Germline CDR1 is ENHRY and CDR2 is SYGVKD. This CDR3 is built from 12 residues. CDR3 sequence: CATRDTSNGYTF. CDR3 DNA sequence: TGTGCCACCCGGGACACCTCTAATGGCTACACCTTC.

The gene calls are TRBV19 and TRBJ1-5, with D hard to call. The CDR3 is 15 amino acids. With 1 base removed from V and 5 bases from J, the gap between germline ends came to 12 bases. The germline gives CDR1 LNHDA, CDR2 SQIVND (reference sequence). In nucleotides, the CDR3 is TGTGCCAGTAGTATAGTGGACGGGAGCTATCAGCCCCAGCATTTT. Translation: CASSIVDGSYQPQHF. Variable domain in full (rest from reference TRBV19 and TRBJ1-5): DGGITQSPKYLFRKEGQNVTLSCEQNLNHDAMYWYRQDPGQGLRLIYYSQIVNDFQKGDIAEGYSVSREKKESFPLTVTSAQKNPTAFYLCASSIVDGSYQPQHFGDGTRLSIL.

The rearrangement joins TRBV7-2 to TRBJ2-5, with 8 bases fitting TRBD1. Germline V CDR1 and CDR2: SGHTA, FQGNSA. Losses at the gene ends were 5 bases for V and 5 bases for J; bases not matched to a gene: 13. The CDR3 spans 16 residues. CDR3 sequence: CASSLGAGTGGETQYF. CDR3 nucleotides: TGTGCCAGCAGCCTAGGGGCCGGGACAGGCGGGGAGACCCAGTACTTC.

The chain links TRBV7-2 to TRBJ2-3; TRBD2 might be the D (5 bases). There are 12 residues in the CDR3. V dropped 4 bases and J dropped 6 bases, with 8 bases sitting between them. CDR1 SGHTA and CDR2 FQGNSA come from the germline V gene. The CDR3 region has the DNA TGTGCCAGCAGCTACTCTAGCGATACGCAGTATTTT. Translated, it gives CASSYSSDTQYF.

The chain employs TRBV4-1 and TRBJ1-4; 7 nucleotides match TRBD1. Germline loops: CDR1 MGHRA, CDR2 YSYEKL. The CDR3 runs to 15 residues. V was clipped by 4 bases and J by 4 bases; unmatched bases: 6. CDR3 sequence: CASSLRTGGNEKLFF. The CDR3, as DNA: TGCGCCAGCAGCCTACGGACAGGTGGTAATGAAAAACTGTTTTTT.